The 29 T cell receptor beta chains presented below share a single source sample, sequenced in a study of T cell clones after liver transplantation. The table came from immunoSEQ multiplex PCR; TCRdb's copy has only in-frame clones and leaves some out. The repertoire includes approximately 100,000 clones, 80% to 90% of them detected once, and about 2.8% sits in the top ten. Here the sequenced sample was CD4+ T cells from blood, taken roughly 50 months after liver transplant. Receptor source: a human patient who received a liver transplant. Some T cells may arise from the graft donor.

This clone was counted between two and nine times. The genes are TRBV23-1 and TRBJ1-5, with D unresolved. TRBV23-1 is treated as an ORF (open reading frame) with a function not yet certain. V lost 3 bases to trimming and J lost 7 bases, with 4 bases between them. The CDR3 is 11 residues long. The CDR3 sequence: CASSQGQPQHF. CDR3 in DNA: TGCGCCAGCAGTCAGGGCCAGCCCCAGCATTTT.

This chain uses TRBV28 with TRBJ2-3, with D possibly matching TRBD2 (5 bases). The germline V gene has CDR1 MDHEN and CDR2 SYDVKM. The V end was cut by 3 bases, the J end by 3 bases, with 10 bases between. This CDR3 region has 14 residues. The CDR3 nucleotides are TGTGCCAGCAGTTTGCCCTCGGGGACAGATACGCAGTATTTT. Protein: CASSLPSGTDTQYF.

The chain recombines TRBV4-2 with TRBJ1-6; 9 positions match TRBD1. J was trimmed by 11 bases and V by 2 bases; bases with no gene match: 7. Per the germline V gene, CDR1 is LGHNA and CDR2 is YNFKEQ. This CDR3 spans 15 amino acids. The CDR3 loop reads CASSQTGTGFPPLHF. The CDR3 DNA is TGTGCCAGCAGCCAAACCGGGACAGGGTTTCCACCCCTCCACTTT.

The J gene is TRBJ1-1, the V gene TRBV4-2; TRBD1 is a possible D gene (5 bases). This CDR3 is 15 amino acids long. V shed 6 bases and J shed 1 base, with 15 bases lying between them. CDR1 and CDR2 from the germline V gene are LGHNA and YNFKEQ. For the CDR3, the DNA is TGTGCCAGCAGACAACGCACCCAGGGGAACACTGAAGCTTTCTTT. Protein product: CASRQRTQGNTEAFF.

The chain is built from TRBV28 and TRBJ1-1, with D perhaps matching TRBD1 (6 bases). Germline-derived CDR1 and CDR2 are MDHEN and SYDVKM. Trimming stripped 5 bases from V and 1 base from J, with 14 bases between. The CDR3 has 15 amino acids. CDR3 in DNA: TGTGCCAGCAGTGGGGACACGGCAGAGAACACTGAAGCTTTCTTT. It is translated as CASSGDTAENTEAFF. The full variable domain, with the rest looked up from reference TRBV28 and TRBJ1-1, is DVKVTQSSRYLVKRTGEKVFLECVQDMDHENMFWYRQDPGLGLRLIYFSYDVKMKEKGDIPEGYSVSREKKERFSLILESASTNQTSMYLCASSGDTAENTEAFFGQGTRLTVV.

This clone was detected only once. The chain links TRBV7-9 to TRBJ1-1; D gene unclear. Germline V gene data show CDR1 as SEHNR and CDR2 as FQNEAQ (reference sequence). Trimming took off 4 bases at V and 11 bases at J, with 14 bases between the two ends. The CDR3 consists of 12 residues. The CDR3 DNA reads TGTGCCAGCAGCTCCCAAGCGTTTGGCGCTTTCTTT. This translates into CASSSQAFGAFF.

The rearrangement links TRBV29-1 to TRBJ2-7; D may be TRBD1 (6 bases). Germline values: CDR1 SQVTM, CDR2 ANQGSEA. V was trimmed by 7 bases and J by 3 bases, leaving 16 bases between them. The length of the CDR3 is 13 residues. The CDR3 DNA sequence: TGCAGCGCGTCCAACAGGGCGCGCTACGAGCAGTACTTC. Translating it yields CSASNRARYEQYF.

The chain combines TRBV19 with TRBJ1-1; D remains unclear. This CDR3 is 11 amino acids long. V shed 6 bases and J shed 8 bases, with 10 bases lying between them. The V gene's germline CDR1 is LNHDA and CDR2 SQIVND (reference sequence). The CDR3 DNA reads TGTGCCAGTAGAGTCGCGGGGGAAGCTTTCTTT. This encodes CASRVAGEAFF.

CDR3: CASRGLGGQETQYF. CDR3 coding DNA: TGCGCCAGCAGGGGGTTGGGAGGCCAAGAGACCCAGTACTTC. The gene calls are TRBV5-1 and TRBJ2-5; TRBD2 is a possible D gene (6 bases). With 5 bases removed from V and 1 base from J, the gap between germline ends came to 12 bases. CDR3 length equals 14 residues. Germline lookup yields CDR1 SGHRS and CDR2 YFSETQ.

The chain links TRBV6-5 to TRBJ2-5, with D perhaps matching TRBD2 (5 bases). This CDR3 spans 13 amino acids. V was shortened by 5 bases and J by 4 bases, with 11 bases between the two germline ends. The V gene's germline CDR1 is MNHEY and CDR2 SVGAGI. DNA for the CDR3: TGTGCCAGCAGTAAGACGAGGGCAGAGACCCAGTACTTC. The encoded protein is CASSKTRAETQYF.

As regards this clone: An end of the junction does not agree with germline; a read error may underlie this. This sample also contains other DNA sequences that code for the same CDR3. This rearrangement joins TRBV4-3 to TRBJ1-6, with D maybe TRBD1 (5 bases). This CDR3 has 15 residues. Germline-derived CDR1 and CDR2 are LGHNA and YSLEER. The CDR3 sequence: CASSRRDGTVAPLHF. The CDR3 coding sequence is TGCGCCAGCAGCCGCAGGGACGGAACTGTTGCACCCCTCCATTTT.

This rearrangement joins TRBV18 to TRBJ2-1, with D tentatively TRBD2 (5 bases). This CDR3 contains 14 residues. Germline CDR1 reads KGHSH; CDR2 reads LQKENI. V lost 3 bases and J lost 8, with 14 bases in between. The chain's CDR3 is CASSPRNVGDEQFF. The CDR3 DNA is TGTGCCAGCTCACCGCGGAACGTGGGAGATGAGCAGTTCTTC.

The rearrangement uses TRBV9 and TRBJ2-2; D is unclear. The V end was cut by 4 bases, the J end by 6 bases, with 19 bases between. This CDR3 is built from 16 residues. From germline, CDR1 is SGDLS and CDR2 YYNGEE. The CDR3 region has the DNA TGTGCCAGCAGCCCCCCCGTTGGGGAAATATCCGGGGAGCTGTTTTTT. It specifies CASSPPVGEISGELFF.

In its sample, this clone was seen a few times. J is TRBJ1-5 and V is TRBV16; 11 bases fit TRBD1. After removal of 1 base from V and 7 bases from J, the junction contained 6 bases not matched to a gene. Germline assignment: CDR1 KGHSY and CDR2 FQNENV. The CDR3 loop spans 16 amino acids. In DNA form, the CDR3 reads TGTGCCAGCAGCCAATTCAGGACAGGGGGCGCCCAGCCCCAGCATTTT. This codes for CASSQFRTGGAQPQHF.

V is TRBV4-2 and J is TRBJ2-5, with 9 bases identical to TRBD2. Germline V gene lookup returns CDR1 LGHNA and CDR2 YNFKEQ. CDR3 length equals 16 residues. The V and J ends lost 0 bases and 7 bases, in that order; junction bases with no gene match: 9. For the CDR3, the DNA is TGTGCCAGCAGCCAAGATCAAGAGCGGGGGGCTGGGACCCAGTACTTC. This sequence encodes CASSQDQERGAGTQYF.

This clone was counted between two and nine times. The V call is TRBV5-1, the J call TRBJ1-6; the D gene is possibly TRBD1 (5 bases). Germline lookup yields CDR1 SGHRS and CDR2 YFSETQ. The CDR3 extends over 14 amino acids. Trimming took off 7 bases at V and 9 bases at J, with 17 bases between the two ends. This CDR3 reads CASFLGVEGSPLHF. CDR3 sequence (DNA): TGCGCCAGCTTCTTAGGGGTGGAGGGTTCACCCCTCCACTTT.

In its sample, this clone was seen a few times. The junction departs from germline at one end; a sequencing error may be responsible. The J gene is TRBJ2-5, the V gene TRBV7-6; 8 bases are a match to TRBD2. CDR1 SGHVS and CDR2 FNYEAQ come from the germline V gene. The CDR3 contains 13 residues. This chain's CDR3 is CASSSGGSGVGNF. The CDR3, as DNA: TGTGCCAGCAGCTCCGGCGGTAGCGGGGTTGGGAACTTC.

CDR3 loop: CASSPSTGLSNQPQHF. DNA for the CDR3: TGTGCCAGCAGCCCCTCGACAGGGCTTAGCAATCAGCCCCAGCATTTT. The V gene is TRBV16, the J gene TRBJ1-5; 7 nucleotides match TRBD1. V gave up 4 bases and J gave up 0 bases; unmatched junction bases: 6. This CDR3 region has 16 residues. Per germline, CDR1 KGHSY and CDR2 FQNENV.

The CDR3 bases are TGTGCCAGCTCACGAGGTTCGGGTATGAACACTGAAGCTTTCTTT. Protein sequence: CASSRGSGMNTEAFF. The chain employs TRBV18 and TRBJ1-1; D remains unclear. The CDR3 contains 15 residues. The germline V gene encodes CDR1 KGHSH and CDR2 LQKENI. The V end was cut by 4 bases, the J end by 0 bases, with 12 bases between.

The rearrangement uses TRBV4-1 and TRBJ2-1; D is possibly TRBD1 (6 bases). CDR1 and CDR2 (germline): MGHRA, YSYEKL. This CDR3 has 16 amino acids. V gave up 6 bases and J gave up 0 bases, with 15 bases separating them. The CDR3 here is CASRLFDRSSYNEQFF. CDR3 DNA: TGCGCCAGCAGACTTTTCGACAGGAGCTCCTACAATGAGCAGTTCTTC.

The CDR3 nucleotides read TGTGCCAGCAGAAGACAGGAGGCAACTAATGAAAAACTGTTTTTT. It encodes CASRRQEATNEKLFF. The genes are TRBV2 and TRBJ1-4, with D perhaps TRBD1 (6 bases). Between the trimmed V and J ends, which lost 6 bases and 0 bases, there was a span of 11 bases. Germline V gives CDR1 SNHLY, CDR2 FYNNEI. This CDR3 comprises 15 residues. Variable domain in full (rest from reference TRBV2 and TRBJ1-4): EPEVTQTPSHQVTQMGQEVILRCVPISNHLYFYWYRQILGQKVEFLVSFYNNEISEKSEIFDDQFSVERPDGSNFTLKIRSTKLEDSAMYFCASRRQEATNEKLFFGSGTQLSVL.

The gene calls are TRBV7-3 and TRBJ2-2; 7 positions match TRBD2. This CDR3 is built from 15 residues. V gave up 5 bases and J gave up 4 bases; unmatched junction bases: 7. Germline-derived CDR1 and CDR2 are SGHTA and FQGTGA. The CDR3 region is CASSPSGTTTGELFF. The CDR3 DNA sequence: TGTGCCAGCAGCCCTTCCGGGACTACCACCGGGGAGCTGTTTTTT.

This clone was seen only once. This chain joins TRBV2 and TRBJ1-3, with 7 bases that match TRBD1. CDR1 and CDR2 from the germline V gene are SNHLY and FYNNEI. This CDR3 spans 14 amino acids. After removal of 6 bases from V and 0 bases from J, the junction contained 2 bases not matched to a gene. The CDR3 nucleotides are TGTGCCAGCAGAGGGACAGCCTCTGGAAACACCATATATTTT. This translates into CASRGTASGNTIYF.

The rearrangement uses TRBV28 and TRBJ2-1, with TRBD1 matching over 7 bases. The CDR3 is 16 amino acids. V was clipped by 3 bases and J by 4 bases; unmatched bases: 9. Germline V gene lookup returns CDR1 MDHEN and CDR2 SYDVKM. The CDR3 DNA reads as TGTGCCAGCAGTTTCCCCCTCCGGACAGGTTACAATGAGCAGTTCTTC. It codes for CASSFPLRTGYNEQFF. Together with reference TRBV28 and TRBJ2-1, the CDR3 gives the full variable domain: DVKVTQSSRYLVKRTGEKVFLECVQDMDHENMFWYRQDPGLGLRLIYFSYDVKMKEKGDIPEGYSVSREKKERFSLILESASTNQTSMYLCASSFPLRTGYNEQFFGPGTRLTVL.

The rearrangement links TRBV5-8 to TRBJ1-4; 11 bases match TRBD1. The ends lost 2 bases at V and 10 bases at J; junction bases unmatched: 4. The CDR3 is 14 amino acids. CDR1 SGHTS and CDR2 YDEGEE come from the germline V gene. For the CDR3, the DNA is TGTGCCAGCAGCTTCGGGACAGGGGGACGAAAACTGTTTTTT. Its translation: CASSFGTGGRKLFF.

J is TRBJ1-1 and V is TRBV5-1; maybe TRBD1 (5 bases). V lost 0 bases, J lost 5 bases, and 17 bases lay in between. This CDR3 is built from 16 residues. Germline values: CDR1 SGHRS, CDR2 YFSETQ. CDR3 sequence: CASSLALGRVGTEAFF. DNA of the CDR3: TGCGCCAGCAGCTTGGCCCTCGGCAGGGTCGGAACTGAAGCTTTCTTT. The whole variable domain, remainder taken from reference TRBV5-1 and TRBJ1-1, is KAGVTQTPRYLIKTRGQQVTLSCSPISGHRSVSWYQQTPGQGLQFLFEYFSETQRNKGNFPGRFSGRQFSNSRSEMNVSTLELGDSALYLCASSLALGRVGTEAFFGQGTRLTVV.

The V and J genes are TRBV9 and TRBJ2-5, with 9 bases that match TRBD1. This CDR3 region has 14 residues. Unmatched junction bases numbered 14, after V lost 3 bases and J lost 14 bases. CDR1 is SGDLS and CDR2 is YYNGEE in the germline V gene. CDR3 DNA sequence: TGTGCCAGCAGCGAGGGGACAGGGTTTGGACGAGGATACTTC. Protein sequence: CASSEGTGFGRGYF.

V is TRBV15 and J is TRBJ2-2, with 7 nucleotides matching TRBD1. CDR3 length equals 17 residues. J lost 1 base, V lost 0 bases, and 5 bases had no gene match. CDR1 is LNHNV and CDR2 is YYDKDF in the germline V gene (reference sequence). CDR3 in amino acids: CATSRDRRTGNTGELFF. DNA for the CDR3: TGTGCCACCAGCAGAGATCGTAGGACAGGGAACACCGGGGAGCTGTTTTTT.

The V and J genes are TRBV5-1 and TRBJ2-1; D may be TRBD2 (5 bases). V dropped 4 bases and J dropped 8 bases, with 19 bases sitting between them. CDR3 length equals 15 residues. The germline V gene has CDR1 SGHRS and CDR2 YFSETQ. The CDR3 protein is CASSRTAGGRDEQFF. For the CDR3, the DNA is TGCGCCAGCAGCCGCACCGCGGGTGGTCGGGATGAGCAGTTCTTC.